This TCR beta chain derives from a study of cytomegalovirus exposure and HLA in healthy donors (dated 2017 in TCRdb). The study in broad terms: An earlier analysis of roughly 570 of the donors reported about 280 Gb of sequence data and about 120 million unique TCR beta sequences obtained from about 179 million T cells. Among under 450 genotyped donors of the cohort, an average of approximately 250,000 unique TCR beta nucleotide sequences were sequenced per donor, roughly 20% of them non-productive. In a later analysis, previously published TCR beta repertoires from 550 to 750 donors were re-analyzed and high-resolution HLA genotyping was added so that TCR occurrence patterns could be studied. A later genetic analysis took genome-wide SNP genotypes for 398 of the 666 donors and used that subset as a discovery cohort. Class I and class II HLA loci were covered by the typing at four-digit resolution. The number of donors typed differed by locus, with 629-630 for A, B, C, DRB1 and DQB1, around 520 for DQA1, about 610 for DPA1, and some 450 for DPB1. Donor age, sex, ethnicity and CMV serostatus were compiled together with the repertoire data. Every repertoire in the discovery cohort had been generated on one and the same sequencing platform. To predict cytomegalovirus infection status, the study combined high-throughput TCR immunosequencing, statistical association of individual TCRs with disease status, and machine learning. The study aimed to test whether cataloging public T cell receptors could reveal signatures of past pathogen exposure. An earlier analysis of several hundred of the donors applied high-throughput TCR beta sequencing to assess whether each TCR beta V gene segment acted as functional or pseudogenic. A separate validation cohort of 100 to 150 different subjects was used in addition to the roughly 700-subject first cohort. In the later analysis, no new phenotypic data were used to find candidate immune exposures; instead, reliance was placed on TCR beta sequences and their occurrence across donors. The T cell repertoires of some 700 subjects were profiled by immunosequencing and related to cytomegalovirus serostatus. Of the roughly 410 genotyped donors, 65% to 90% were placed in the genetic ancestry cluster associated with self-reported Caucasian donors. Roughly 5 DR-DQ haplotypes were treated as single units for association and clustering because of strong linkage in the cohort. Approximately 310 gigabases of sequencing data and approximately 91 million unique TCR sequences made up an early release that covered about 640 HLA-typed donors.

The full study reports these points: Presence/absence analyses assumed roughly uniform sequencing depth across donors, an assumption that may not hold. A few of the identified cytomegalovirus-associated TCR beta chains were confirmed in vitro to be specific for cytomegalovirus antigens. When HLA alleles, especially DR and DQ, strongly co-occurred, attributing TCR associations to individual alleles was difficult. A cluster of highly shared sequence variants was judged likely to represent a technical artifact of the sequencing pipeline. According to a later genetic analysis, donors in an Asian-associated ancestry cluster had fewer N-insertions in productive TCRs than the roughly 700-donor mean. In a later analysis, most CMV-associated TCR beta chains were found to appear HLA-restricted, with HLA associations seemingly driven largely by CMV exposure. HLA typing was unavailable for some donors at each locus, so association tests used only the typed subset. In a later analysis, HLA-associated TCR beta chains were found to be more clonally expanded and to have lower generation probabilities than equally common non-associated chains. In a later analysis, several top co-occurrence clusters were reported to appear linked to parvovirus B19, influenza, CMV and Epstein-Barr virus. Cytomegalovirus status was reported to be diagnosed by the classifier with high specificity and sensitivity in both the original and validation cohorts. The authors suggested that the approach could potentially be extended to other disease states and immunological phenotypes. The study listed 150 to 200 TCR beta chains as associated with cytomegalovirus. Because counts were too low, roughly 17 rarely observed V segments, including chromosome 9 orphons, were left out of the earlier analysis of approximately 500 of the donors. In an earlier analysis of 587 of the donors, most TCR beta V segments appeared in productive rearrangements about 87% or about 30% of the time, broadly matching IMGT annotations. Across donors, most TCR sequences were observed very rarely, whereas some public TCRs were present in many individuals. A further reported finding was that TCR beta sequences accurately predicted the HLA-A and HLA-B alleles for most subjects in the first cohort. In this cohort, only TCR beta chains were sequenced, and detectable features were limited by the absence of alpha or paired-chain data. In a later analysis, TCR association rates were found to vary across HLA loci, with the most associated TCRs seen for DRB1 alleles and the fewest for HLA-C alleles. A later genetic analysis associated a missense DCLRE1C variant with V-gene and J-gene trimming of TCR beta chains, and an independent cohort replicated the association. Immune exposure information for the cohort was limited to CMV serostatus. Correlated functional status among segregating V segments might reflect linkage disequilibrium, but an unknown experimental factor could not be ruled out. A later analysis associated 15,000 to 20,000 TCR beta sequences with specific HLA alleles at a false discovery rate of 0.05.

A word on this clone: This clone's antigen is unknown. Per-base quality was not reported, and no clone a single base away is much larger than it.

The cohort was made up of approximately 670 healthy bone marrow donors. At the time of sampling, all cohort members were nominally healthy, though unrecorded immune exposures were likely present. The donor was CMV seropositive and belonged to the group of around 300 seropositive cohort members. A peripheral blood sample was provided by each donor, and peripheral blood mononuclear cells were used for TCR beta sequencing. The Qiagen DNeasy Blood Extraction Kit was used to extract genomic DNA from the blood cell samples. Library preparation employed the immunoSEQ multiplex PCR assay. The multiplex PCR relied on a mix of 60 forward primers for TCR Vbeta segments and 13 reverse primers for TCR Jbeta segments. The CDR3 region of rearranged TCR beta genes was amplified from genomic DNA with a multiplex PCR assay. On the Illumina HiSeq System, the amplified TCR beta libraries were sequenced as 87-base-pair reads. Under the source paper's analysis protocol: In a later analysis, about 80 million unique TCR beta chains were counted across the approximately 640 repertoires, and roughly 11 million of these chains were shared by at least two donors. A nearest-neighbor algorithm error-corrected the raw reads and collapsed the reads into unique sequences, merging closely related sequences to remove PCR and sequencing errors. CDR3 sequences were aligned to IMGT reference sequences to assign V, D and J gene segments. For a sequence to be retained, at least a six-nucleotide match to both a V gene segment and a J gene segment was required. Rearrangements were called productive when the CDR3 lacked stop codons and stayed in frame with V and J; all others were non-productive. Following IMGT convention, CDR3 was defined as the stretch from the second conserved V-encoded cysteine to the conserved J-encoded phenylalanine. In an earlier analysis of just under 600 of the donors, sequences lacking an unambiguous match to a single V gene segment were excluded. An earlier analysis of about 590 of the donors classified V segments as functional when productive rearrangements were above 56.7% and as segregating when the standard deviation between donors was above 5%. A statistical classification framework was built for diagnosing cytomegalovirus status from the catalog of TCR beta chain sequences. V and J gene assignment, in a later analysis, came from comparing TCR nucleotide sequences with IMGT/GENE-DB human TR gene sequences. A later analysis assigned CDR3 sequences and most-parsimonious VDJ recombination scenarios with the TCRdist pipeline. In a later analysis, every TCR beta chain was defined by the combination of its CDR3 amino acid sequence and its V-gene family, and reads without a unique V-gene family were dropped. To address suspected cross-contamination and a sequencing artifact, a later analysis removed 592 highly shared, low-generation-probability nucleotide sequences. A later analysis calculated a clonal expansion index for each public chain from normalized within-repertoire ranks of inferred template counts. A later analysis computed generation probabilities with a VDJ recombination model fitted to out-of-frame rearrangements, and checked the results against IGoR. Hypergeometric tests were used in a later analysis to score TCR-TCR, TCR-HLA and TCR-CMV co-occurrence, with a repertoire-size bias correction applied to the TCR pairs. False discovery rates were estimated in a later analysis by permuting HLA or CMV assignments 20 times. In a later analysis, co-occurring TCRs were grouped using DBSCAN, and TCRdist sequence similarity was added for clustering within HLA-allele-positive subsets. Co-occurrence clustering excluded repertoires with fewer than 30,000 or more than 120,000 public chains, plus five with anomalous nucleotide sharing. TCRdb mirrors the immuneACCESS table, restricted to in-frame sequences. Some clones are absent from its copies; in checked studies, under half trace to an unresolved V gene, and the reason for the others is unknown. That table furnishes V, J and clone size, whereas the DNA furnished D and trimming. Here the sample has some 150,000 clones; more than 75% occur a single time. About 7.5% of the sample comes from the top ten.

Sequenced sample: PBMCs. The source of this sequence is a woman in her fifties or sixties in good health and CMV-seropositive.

The DNA reads as follows: TGTGCCAGCAGTTACTCCGGGGGGGGCAATCAGCCCCAGCATTTT. The resulting protein is CASSYSGGGNQPQHF. The rearranged segments are TRBV6-6 and TRBJ1-5; the D segment could be TRBD1, given 5 matching bases. V and J are truncated by 0 bases and 2 bases respectively, leaving an intervening sequence of 8 bases. The germline V gene (reference sequence) yields MNHNY for CDR1 and SVGAGI for CDR2. The CDR3, from cysteine to phenylalanine, totals 15 residues. CDR3 DNA is the only sequence kept; it has 45 bases, read in frame from the first base.